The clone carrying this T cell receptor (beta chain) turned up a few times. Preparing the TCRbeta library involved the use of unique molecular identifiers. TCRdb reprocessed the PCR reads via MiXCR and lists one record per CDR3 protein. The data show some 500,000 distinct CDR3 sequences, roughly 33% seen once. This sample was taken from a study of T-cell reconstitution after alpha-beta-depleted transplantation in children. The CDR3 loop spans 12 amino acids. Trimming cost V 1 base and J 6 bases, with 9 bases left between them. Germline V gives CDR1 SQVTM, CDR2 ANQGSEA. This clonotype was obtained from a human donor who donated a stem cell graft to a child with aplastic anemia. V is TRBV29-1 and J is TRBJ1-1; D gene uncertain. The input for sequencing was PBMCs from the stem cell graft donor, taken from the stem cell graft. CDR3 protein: CSVEVTVAEAFF. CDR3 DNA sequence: TGCAGCGTTGAAGTAACGGTGGCTGAAGCTTTCTTT.